These 22 T cell receptor beta chains originate from one sample sequenced in a study of human T cells and chemical hapten exposure. TCRdb redid the calling of the RACE reads with MiXCR, one entry per CDR3 protein. This sample yields tens of thousands of distinct CDR3 sequences, of which 8.5% are seen a single time; 3% to 4.5% belongs to the top ten. Time point denoted: patch test 2, 6 weeks after DPC sensitization. The treatment: therapeutic diphenylcyclopropenone sensitization with weekly scalp DPC. This specimen was whole blood, taken in connection with sensitization to the hapten diphenylcyclopropenone (DPC). The receptors originated from a woman aged 45-65 years with alopecia areata. Some clones in this sample may be carry-over from other donors' samples.

This clonotype was detected only a few times. The rearrangement links TRBV7-6 to TRBJ1-1, with a tentative D call TRBD1 (5 bases). The CDR3 is 15 amino acids. Trimming took off 5 bases at V and 0 bases at J, with 13 bases between the two ends. Germline V gives CDR1 SGHVS, CDR2 FNYEAQ. The CDR3 loop is CASSLGDDLNTEAFF. CDR3 sequence (DNA): TGTGCCAGCAGCCTAGGGGACGACCTGAACACTGAAGCTTTCTTT.

The V call is TRBV6-5, the J call TRBJ1-1; D is perhaps TRBD1 (5 bases). This CDR3 has 14 residues. Germline V lookup: CDR1 MNHEY, CDR2 SVGAGI. Trimming removed 0 bases from V and 6 bases from J, with 11 bases in between. DNA for the CDR3: TGTGCCAGCAGTTACTCGGGGCGGGGAGCTGAAGCTTTCTTT. Translating gives CASSYSGRGAEAFF.

This clonotype was picked up many times. The chain uses TRBV29-1 and TRBJ1-3; the D is unclear. This CDR3 region has 14 residues. V lost 7 bases and J 0 bases, leaving 13 bases between the germline ends. Germline V CDR1 and CDR2: SQVTM, ANQGSEA. CDR3: CSAGDPGSGNTIYF. CDR3 sequence (DNA): TGCAGCGCGGGAGACCCAGGCTCTGGAAACACCATATATTTT.

The chain combines TRBV6-1 with TRBJ2-3, with 8 bases matching TRBD1. Germline assignment: CDR1 MNHNS and CDR2 SASEGT. With V trimmed by 6 bases and J by 1 base, 6 bases remained unmatched. CDR3 length: 15 residues. The CDR3 is CASSGQGLGTDTQYF. The CDR3 DNA reads as TGTGCCAGCAGCGGACAGGGCCTCGGCACAGATACGCAGTATTTT.

This clonotype occurred many times. V gene TRBV2 combines with J gene TRBJ1-2, with 8 positions matching TRBD1. CDR3 length equals 11 residues. The germline V gene encodes CDR1 SNHLY and CDR2 FYNNEI. V was pared by 10 bases and J by 4 bases, with 2 bases of the junction left unmatched. The CDR3 reads CAKGQGYGYTF. CDR3 nucleotides: TGTGCCAAAGGACAGGGCTATGGCTACACCTTC.

This clonotype has only a few counts. The rearrangement links TRBV7-2 to TRBJ1-5, with D perhaps TRBD1 (6 bases). This CDR3 region has 13 residues. Germline V gene lookup returns CDR1 SGHTA and CDR2 FQGNSA. The ends were cut back, 3 bases at V and 4 bases at J, with 7 bases in the middle. CDR3 amino acids: CASSFDRNQPQHF. The CDR3 DNA reads TGTGCCAGCAGCTTCGACAGGAATCAGCCCCAGCATTTT.

The chain recombines TRBV4-2 with TRBJ2-1; 7 bases map to TRBD2. This CDR3 comprises 15 residues. The germline V gene has CDR1 LGHNA and CDR2 YNFKEQ. V dropped 4 bases and J dropped 8; count of bases not matched to a gene: 11. CDR3 sequence reads: CASSLSRAGADEQFF. CDR3 in DNA: TGTGCCAGCAGCCTTTCTAGGGCGGGAGCTGATGAGCAGTTCTTC.

The count of this clonotype is one. This chain connects TRBV5-6 to TRBJ2-7, with 7 positions matching TRBD2. CDR3 size: 13 residues. Per germline, CDR1 SGHDT and CDR2 YYEEEE. The ends lost 0 bases at V and 7 bases at J; junction bases unmatched: 4. CDR3 loop: CASSLGLAREQYF. In nucleotides, the CDR3 is TGTGCCAGCAGCTTGGGACTAGCACGGGAGCAGTACTTC.

In this sample, this clonotype turned up a few times. The gene calls are TRBV7-2 and TRBJ2-2; D is ambiguous. The germline gives CDR1 SGHTA, CDR2 FQGNSA. V was clipped by 1 base and J by 2 bases, with 8 bases between them. The CDR3 length is 15 residues. The CDR3 nucleotides are TGTGCCAGCAGCTTAGTAGGGTTTAACACCGGGGAGCTGTTTTTT. Translated, it gives CASSLVGFNTGELFF.

V and J are TRBV6-5 and TRBJ2-3; tentative D call: TRBD2 (6 bases). The CDR3 has 15 amino acids. V was clipped by 2 bases and J by 2 bases, with 11 bases between them. Germline CDR1 reads MNHEY; CDR2 reads SVGAGI. CDR3 coding DNA: TGTGCCAGCAGTTACGGCGGGGCGATCACAGATACGCAGTATTTT. Translating it yields CASSYGGAITDTQYF.

J is TRBJ2-1 and V is TRBV27; a weak D match, TRBD1 (5 bases). Germline V gene lookup returns CDR1 MNHEY and CDR2 SMNVEV (reference sequence). Trimming removed 2 bases at V and 3 bases at J, with 11 bases between. The CDR3 runs to 15 residues. The CDR3 DNA reads as TGTGCCAGCAGTTTAGGACACTTCGACTACAATGAGCAGTTCTTC. Translation: CASSLGHFDYNEQFF.

The chain has TRBV6-5 and TRBJ2-5; TRBD1 or TRBD2 may be the D gene (5 bases each). Between the trimmed V and J ends, which lost 3 bases and 2 bases, there was a span of 10 bases. The CDR3 totals 14 residues. Germline CDR1 is MNHEY and CDR2 is SVGAGI. CDR3 residues: CASSYSGAQETQYF. The CDR3 region has the DNA TGTGCCAGCAGTTATTCCGGGGCACAAGAGACCCAGTACTTC.

This clonotype was seen at least ten times. The rearrangement uses TRBV29-1 and TRBJ2-3; 10 bases are a match to TRBD2. The ends lost 6 bases at V and 1 base at J; junction bases unmatched: 7. CDR3 size: 15 residues. Germline V gene lookup returns CDR1 SQVTM and CDR2 ANQGSEA. The CDR3 is CSVAAGTSGTDTQYF. CDR3 nucleotide sequence: TGCAGCGTGGCAGCCGGGACTAGCGGCACAGATACGCAGTATTTT.

This clonotype was recorded many times. V usage is TRBV19 and J usage is TRBJ1-2; D is ambiguous. The germline V and J ends were trimmed by 0 bases and 2 bases, with 16 bases remaining between them. The CDR3 runs 17 residues. Germline V gives CDR1 LNHDA, CDR2 SQIVND (reference sequence). For the CDR3, the DNA is TGTGCCAGTAGTATAGACCTTGGCCTACAGTGGAACTATGGCTACACCTTC. Its protein product is CASSIDLGLQWNYGYTF.

The table lists this clonotype with a few counts. The chain couples TRBV20-1 to TRBJ2-5; 7 bases line up with TRBD2. V lost 0 bases to trimming and J lost 5 bases; unmatched junction nucleotides: 6. The CDR3 spans 14 residues. The V gene's germline CDR1 is DFQATT and CDR2 SNEGSKA (reference sequence). CDR3 sequence: CSARDVLGGETQYF. Here the CDR3 DNA reads TGCAGTGCTAGAGATGTTCTGGGGGGGGAGACCCAGTACTTC.

There are many counts of this clonotype. V and J are TRBV7-2 and TRBJ2-3; no clear D gene. Germline V CDR1 and CDR2: SGHTA, FQGNSA. CDR3 length equals 14 residues. V was shortened by 1 base and J by 1 base, with 6 bases between the two germline ends. The CDR3 loop reads CASSLVERTDTQYF. DNA for the CDR3: TGTGCCAGCAGCTTAGTGGAGCGCACAGATACGCAGTATTTT.

This clonotype was seen at least ten times. This chain uses TRBV12-3 or TRBV12-4 with TRBJ1-1, with D perhaps TRBD1 (6 bases). CDR3 length: 13 amino acids. V lost 6 bases to trimming and J lost 4 bases, with 12 bases between them. The CDR3 DNA is TGTGCCAGCAGCCTACAGGGACCCACTGAAGCTTTCTTT. Translating it yields CASSLQGPTEAFF.

This clonotype was seen a handful of times. V usage is TRBV9 and J usage is TRBJ2-3, with D perhaps matching TRBD2 (7 bases). V dropped 1 base and J dropped 1 base, with 16 bases sitting between them. Germline V gives CDR1 SGDLS, CDR2 YYNGEE. The CDR3 is made up of 17 amino acids. In DNA, the CDR3 is TGTGCCAGCAGCGTAATAGGGGCGGGGGCTGGCACAGATACGCAGTATTTT. This gives the protein CASSVIGAGAGTDTQYF.

The V and J genes are TRBV11-2 and TRBJ1-1; D may be TRBD1 (5 bases). Germline lookup yields CDR1 SGHAT and CDR2 FQNNGV. The CDR3 is made up of 13 amino acids. V dropped 0 bases and J dropped 11 bases, with 13 bases sitting between them. The CDR3 DNA reads as TGTGCCAGCAGCTTAGAAAGCCAGGGCGCGGCTTTCTTT. Its protein product is CASSLESQGAAFF.

Ten or more counts support this clonotype. The chain couples TRBV12-3 or TRBV12-4 to TRBJ1-6; 7 nucleotides line up with TRBD1. The CDR3 has 15 amino acids. Trimming removed 0 bases from V and 5 bases from J; junction bases left unmatched: 1. DNA of the CDR3: TGTGCCAGCAGTTTAGCAACAGGGGATAATTCACCCCTCCACTTT. This codes for CASSLATGDNSPLHF.

This clonotype was counted at least ten times. The V gene is TRBV10-3, the J gene TRBJ2-3, with no clear D. Germline loops: CDR1 ENHRY, CDR2 SYGVKD. The CDR3 length is 9 residues. V dropped 8 bases and J dropped 5 bases, with 2 bases sitting between them. Here the CDR3 DNA reads TGTGCCATCGGAGATACGCAGTATTTT. Encoded protein: CAIGDTQYF.

The rearrangement uses TRBV3-1 and TRBJ2-3, with 8 nucleotides matching TRBD2. This CDR3 is 16 amino acids long. Germline CDR1 is LGHDT and CDR2 is YNNKEL (reference sequence). After removal of 2 bases from V and 3 bases from J, the junction contained 7 bases not matched to a gene. The CDR3 coding sequence is TGTGCCAGCAGCCAACCCGGGGCGGGAGGAACAGATACGCAGTATTTT. Translation: CASSQPGAGGTDTQYF.